Listed here are 26 T cell receptor beta chains from one sample, sequenced in a study of blood T cell repertoires in COVID-19. Profiling relied on immunoSEQ multiplex PCR, and the TCRdb table lists in-frame clones only, not all of them. The sample shows approximately 350,000 clones, about 90% of them seen only once. Sequencing used peripheral blood. All receptors come from a woman in her thirties with COVID-19, enrolled during active disease.

The chain joins TRBV10-3 to TRBJ1-1; no definite D call. The V gene lost 2 bases and the J gene lost 0 bases, with 10 bases spanning the gap. This CDR3 is 15 amino acids long. CDR1 is ENHRY, CDR2 SYGVKD, per germline. Here the CDR3 reads CAISEAGLLNTEAFF. The CDR3 DNA reads as TGTGCCATCAGTGAGGCCGGACTGTTGAACACTGAAGCTTTCTTT.

V gene TRBV3-1 (or the pseudogene TRBV3-2) combines with J gene TRBJ1-2; TRBD1 matches 9 bases. Unmatched junction bases numbered 15, after V lost 5 bases and J lost 8 bases. Germline V gene sequence: CDR1 LGHDT, CDR2 YNNKEL (reference sequence). This CDR3 has 16 amino acids. The CDR3 spells CASSSPSRTGERGYTF. As DNA, the CDR3 is TGTGCCAGCAGCTCGCCGTCTCGGACAGGGGAACGCGGCTACACCTTC.

The CDR3 loop reads CAISRETSYEQYF. In DNA, the CDR3 is TGTGCCATCTCTCGGGAAACCTCCTACGAGCAGTACTTC. The chain is built from TRBV10-3 and TRBJ2-7; D perhaps matches TRBD2 (5 bases). The CDR3 is 13 residues long. Germline V CDR1 and CDR2: ENHRY, SYGVKD. The V and J ends lost 8 bases and 0 bases respectively, with 11 bases between them.

The chain links TRBV6-5 to TRBJ2-3; D is undetermined. The CDR3 is 15 amino acids. From germline, CDR1 is MNHEY and CDR2 SVGAGI. Trimming took off 5 bases at V and 1 base at J, with 13 bases between the two ends. This CDR3 reads CASSLDPLGTDTQYF. CDR3 bases: TGTGCCAGCAGTCTAGACCCCCTCGGCACAGATACGCAGTATTTT.

This chain uses TRBV24-1 with TRBJ2-5; D unclear. Trimming removed 12 bases at V and 2 bases at J, with 12 bases between. CDR3 length: 12 amino acids. CDR1 is KGHDR, CDR2 SFDVKD, per germline. CDR3 protein: CAPPAGQETQYF. The CDR3, as DNA: TGTGCCCCCCCGGCAGGTCAAGAGACCCAGTACTTC.

This clone has just one count. V gene TRBV6-5 combines with J gene TRBJ1-6, with TRBD1 matching 9 bases. Looked up from germline, CDR1 is MNHEY and CDR2 is SVGAGI. The CDR3 is made up of 12 amino acids. The J segment lost 10 bases and the V segment lost 9 bases, leaving 4 bases of the junction unmatched. This CDR3 reads CASGQGRSPLHF. The CDR3, as DNA: TGTGCCAGTGGACAGGGGCGGTCACCCCTCCACTTT.

This clone was seen only once. The CDR3 reads CASSRASGYNYGYTF. The CDR3 DNA reads TGTGCCAGCAGTAGGGCTTCAGGGTACAACTATGGCTACACCTTC. V usage is TRBV2 and J usage is TRBJ1-2, with D possibly matching TRBD1 (5 bases). Germline V gene data show CDR1 as SNHLY and CDR2 as FYNNEI. The germline V and J ends were trimmed by 5 bases and 2 bases, with 15 bases remaining between them. The CDR3 sequence is 15 residues long.

V is TRBV4-2 and J is TRBJ2-5; D is uncertain. Deletions cut 0 bases from V and 2 bases from J, with 13 bases between. The CDR3 spans 16 residues. The germline V gene has CDR1 LGHNA and CDR2 YNFKEQ. The CDR3: CASSQEATPGQETQYF. Here the CDR3 DNA reads TGTGCCAGCAGCCAAGAAGCGACCCCCGGGCAAGAGACCCAGTACTTC.

The chain combines TRBV12-3 or TRBV12-4 with TRBJ2-1; the match to TRBD2 covers 7 bases. V was pared by 7 bases and J by 7 bases, with 7 bases of the junction left unmatched. The CDR3 contains 13 residues. CDR3 coding DNA: TGTGCCAGCAACTCCGGGGGGAGGAATGAGCAGTTCTTC. This codes for CASNSGGRNEQFF.

CDR3 DNA sequence: TGTGCCAGCAGTTACTCGAGGCAGTCCCGGTGGTTCTTC. Translating gives CASSYSRQSRWFF. The chain couples TRBV6-5 to TRBJ2-1; D call uncertain. CDR3 length: 13 amino acids. The ends were cut back, 0 bases at V and 15 bases at J, with 15 bases in the middle. The germline V gene has CDR1 MNHEY and CDR2 SVGAGI.

J is TRBJ2-1 and V is TRBV7-8; 12 nucleotides match TRBD2. The V and J ends lost 4 bases and 2 bases, in that order; junction bases with no gene match: 3. Germline loops: CDR1 SGHVS, CDR2 FQNEAQ. This CDR3 is built from 16 residues. The CDR3 loop is CASSSWTSGTYNEQFF. CDR3 coding DNA: TGTGCCAGCAGCTCCTGGACTAGCGGGACCTACAATGAGCAGTTCTTC.

V and J are TRBV28 and TRBJ2-2; D is perhaps TRBD2 (6 bases). This CDR3 is 15 amino acids long. Germline V gives CDR1 MDHEN, CDR2 SYDVKM. Trimming pared 9 bases from V and 6 bases from J, leaving 20 bases between. The CDR3 sequence is CASSKVGGGPGELFF. The CDR3 DNA follows: TGTGCCAGTTCTAAAGTCGGGGGTGGGCCCGGGGAGCTGTTTTTT. The complete variable domain, with remaining parts taken from reference TRBV28 and TRBJ2-2, reads DVKVTQSSRYLVKRTGEKVFLECVQDMDHENMFWYRQDPGLGLRLIYFSYDVKMKEKGDIPEGYSVSREKKERFSLILESASTNQTSMYLCASSKVGGGPGELFFGEGSRLTVL.

This chain links TRBV6-5 with TRBJ2-3; TRBD1 might be the D (6 bases). Germline loops: CDR1 MNHEY, CDR2 SVGAGI. V lost 6 bases to trimming and J lost 5 bases, with 15 bases between them. CDR3 length: 14 amino acids. CDR3 region: CASRHREFGDTQYF. CDR3 nucleotides: TGTGCCAGCAGACACAGGGAATTTGGAGATACGCAGTATTTT.

CDR3 sequence (DNA): TGTGCCAGCAGCCCTGGACAGGGATGGACTGAAGCTTTCTTT. Residues: CASSPGQGWTEAFF. The V call is TRBV11-3, the J call TRBJ1-1, with TRBD1 matching 8 bases. The CDR3 extends over 14 amino acids. Germline V lookup: CDR1 SGHNT, CDR2 YENEEA. Losses at the gene ends were 5 bases for V and 5 bases for J; bases not matched to a gene: 7. The full variable domain, its missing parts supplied by reference TRBV11-3 and TRBJ1-1, is EAGVVQSPRYKIIEKKQPVAFWCNPISGHNTLYWYLQNLGQGPELLIRYENEEAVDDSQLPKDRFSAERLKGVDSTLKIQPAELGDSAVYLCASSPGQGWTEAFFGQGTRLTVV.

The table lists this clone with a few counts. In DNA form, the CDR3 reads TGCGCCAGCAGCCCGGACAGGGGGGGATATGGCTACACCTTC. This sequence encodes CASSPDRGGYGYTF. The chain uses TRBV4-1 and TRBJ1-2; 10 bases map to TRBD1. V trimming: 4 bases; J trimming: 5 bases; junction bases outside the gene matches: 4. Germline-derived CDR1 and CDR2 are MGHRA and YSYEKL. The CDR3 is 14 residues long.

The chain combines TRBV29-1 with TRBJ2-1; D possibly corresponds to TRBD1 (7 bases). The CDR3 length is 15 residues. The V gene's germline CDR1 is SQVTM and CDR2 ANQGSEA. V dropped 7 bases and J dropped 2 bases, with 18 bases sitting between them. The CDR3 sequence: CSALLGGQPYNEQFF. The DNA of the CDR3 is TGCAGCGCCCTCCTGGGGGGACAGCCCTACAATGAGCAGTTCTTC.

The J gene is TRBJ2-1, the V gene TRBV6-5, with 7 bases matching TRBD1. Germline lookup yields CDR1 MNHEY and CDR2 SVGAGI. Trimming removed 6 bases from V and 0 bases from J; junction bases left unmatched: 8. The CDR3 is made up of 16 amino acids. This CDR3 reads CASRYRQGSSYNEQFF. In DNA, the CDR3 is TGTGCCAGCAGATACCGACAGGGCAGCTCCTACAATGAGCAGTTCTTC.

In this sample, this clone turned up once. The genes are TRBV6-1 and TRBJ1-2; possibly TRBD1 for D (6 bases). The CDR3 runs to 13 residues. V dropped 5 bases and J dropped 2 bases, with 9 bases sitting between them. Germline V gene data show CDR1 as MNHNS and CDR2 as SASEGT. CDR3 loop: CASSRGQNYGYTF. The CDR3 nucleotides read TGTGCCAGCAGTCGTGGACAGAACTATGGCTACACCTTC.

The chain recombines TRBV18 with TRBJ1-5; no firm D call. The CDR3 consists of 14 residues. Germline V gene sequence: CDR1 KGHSH, CDR2 LQKENI. The germline V and J ends were trimmed by 3 bases and 3 bases, with 9 bases remaining between them. The CDR3 coding sequence is TGTGCCAGCTCACCGGGGAGACTCAATCAGCCCCAGCATTTT. As protein: CASSPGRLNQPQHF. The variable domain in full, completed from reference TRBV18 and TRBJ1-5, reads NAGVMQNPRHLVRRRGQEARLRCSPMKGHSHVYWYRQLPEEGLKFMVYLQKENIIDESGMPKERFSAEFPKEGPSILRIQQVVRGDSAAYFCASSPGRLNQPQHFGDGTRLSIL.

V gene TRBV6-2 or TRBV6-3 combines with J gene TRBJ2-1, with 9 nucleotides matching TRBD2. The germline CDR1 and CDR2 sequences are MNHEY and SVGEGT. The length of the CDR3 is 15 residues. The V gene end was trimmed by 4 bases and the J gene end by 4 bases; junction bases not matched to a gene: 5. The CDR3 DNA sequence: TGTGCCAGCAGTTTGACTAGCGGACTGTACAATGAGCAGTTCTTC. It yields the protein CASSLTSGLYNEQFF.

V gene TRBV28 combines with J gene TRBJ1-5; the D is unclear. With 3 bases removed from V and 0 bases from J, the gap between germline ends came to 15 bases. CDR1 and CDR2 (germline): MDHEN, SYDVKM. The length of the CDR3 is 17 residues. CDR3 DNA sequence: TGTGCCAGCAGTTTTGATGGAGCGGCTTATAGCAATCAGCCCCAGCATTTT. Its protein product is CASSFDGAAYSNQPQHF.

The chain has TRBV12-3 or TRBV12-4 and TRBJ1-1; possible D gene TRBD1, 5 bases. V lost 6 bases, J lost 4 bases, and 12 bases lay in between. This CDR3 spans 13 amino acids. The CDR3 protein is CASRGQGGTEAFF. CDR3 bases: TGTGCCAGCAGGGGGCAGGGAGGCACTGAAGCTTTCTTT.

The J gene is TRBJ2-6, the V gene TRBV10-2; 7 bases match TRBD1. The CDR3 has 17 residues. V was clipped by 7 bases and J by 0 bases; unmatched bases: 9. CDR1 is WSHSY and CDR2 is SAAADI in the germline V gene. CDR3 coding DNA: TGCGCCAGCACCCCGGGACAGCCTTTCTCTGGGGCCAACGTCCTGACTTTC. It is translated as CASTPGQPFSGANVLTF.

This clone was found a few times. A junction end diverges from the germline sequence, so it may reflect a read error. The chain couples TRBV20-1 to TRBJ1-1, with D unclear. This CDR3 region has 9 residues. Germline V gene data show CDR1 as DFQATT and CDR2 as SNEGSKA (reference sequence). The CDR3 protein is CSARDPMSF. In DNA form, the CDR3 reads TGCAGTGCTAGAGATCCTATGAGTTTT.

This clone was seen just once. The rearrangement uses TRBV15 and TRBJ2-1; 10 nucleotides match TRBD2. This CDR3 has 22 residues. The V gene end was trimmed by 0 bases and the J gene end by 0 bases; junction bases not matched to a gene: 17. The germline gives CDR1 LNHNV, CDR2 YYDKDF (reference sequence). CDR3 sequence: CATSRDNLVTLAGDTSYNEQFF. The CDR3 DNA reads as TGTGCCACCAGCAGAGATAACCTAGTAACGCTAGCGGGGGACACCTCCTACAATGAGCAGTTCTTC.

V and J are TRBV5-1 and TRBJ1-2, with TRBD1 matching 7 bases. Germline V lookup: CDR1 SGHRS, CDR2 YFSETQ. The CDR3 runs 14 residues. Trimming cost V 4 bases and J 3 bases; bases outside gene matches: 6. The CDR3 loop reads CASSLGDRDYGYTF. As DNA, the CDR3 is TGCGCCAGCAGCCTTGGTGACAGGGACTATGGCTACACCTTC.